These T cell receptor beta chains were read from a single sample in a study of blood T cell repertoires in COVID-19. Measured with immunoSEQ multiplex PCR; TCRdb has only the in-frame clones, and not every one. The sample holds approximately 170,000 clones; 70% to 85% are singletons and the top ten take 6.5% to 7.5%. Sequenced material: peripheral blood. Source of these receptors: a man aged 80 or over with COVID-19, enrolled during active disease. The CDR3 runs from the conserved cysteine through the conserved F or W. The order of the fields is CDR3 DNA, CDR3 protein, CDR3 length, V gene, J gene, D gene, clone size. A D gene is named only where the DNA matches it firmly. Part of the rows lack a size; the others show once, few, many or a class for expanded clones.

CDR3 DNA: TGTGCCAGCAGCCCGCAGGTGAGCACAGATACGCAGTATTTT; CDR3 protein: CASSPQVSTDTQYF; CDR3 length: 14; V gene: TRBV7-2; J gene: TRBJ2-3; D gene: .; clone size: .
CDR3 DNA: TGTGCCAGCAGCCCCCCGACAGGCAACACTGAAGCTTTCTTT; CDR3 protein: CASSPPTGNTEAFF; CDR3 length: 14; V gene: TRBV5-5; J gene: TRBJ1-1; D gene: .; clone size: .
CDR3 DNA: TGTGCCAGCAGCTTAAAGTCCCGCTCGGGAAAACTGTTTTTT; CDR3 protein: CASSLKSRSGKLFF; CDR3 length: 14; V gene: TRBV7-9; J gene: TRBJ1-4; D gene: .; clone size: .
CDR3 DNA: TGTGCCAGCAGTCTTACAGGGTCAGGCGGCTACACCTTC; CDR3 protein: CASSLTGSGGYTF; CDR3 length: 13; V gene: TRBV7-2; J gene: TRBJ1-2; D gene: .; clone size: .
CDR3 DNA: TGTGCCAGCAGTGTTGACAGGCCCCCGGGAAGGCTGTTTTTT; CDR3 protein: CASSVDRPPGRLFF; CDR3 length: 14; V gene: TRBV2; J gene: TRBJ1-4; D gene: .; clone size: few
CDR3 DNA: TGTGCCAGCAGCTTCCCCGGGGTCTACGAGCAGTACTTC; CDR3 protein: CASSFPGVYEQYF; CDR3 length: 13; V gene: TRBV5-5; J gene: TRBJ2-7; D gene: .; clone size: few
CDR3 DNA: TGTGCCACCAGCCAAAGGGGACAGGTCCGTTCGGATACGCAGTATTTT; CDR3 protein: CATSQRGQVRSDTQYF; CDR3 length: 16; V gene: TRBV15; J gene: TRBJ2-3; D gene: TRBD1; clone size: .
CDR3 DNA: TGTGCCAGCAGTGTTTTAGGGGCCAATCAGCCCCAGCATTTT; CDR3 protein: CASSVLGANQPQHF; CDR3 length: 14; V gene: TRBV2; J gene: TRBJ1-5; D gene: .; clone size: .
CDR3 DNA: TGCGCCAGCAGCTTGGATGGGGAAAGCGGTGGCTACACCTTC; CDR3 protein: CASSLDGESGGYTF; CDR3 length: 14; V gene: TRBV5-1; J gene: TRBJ1-2; D gene: .; clone size: once
CDR3 DNA: TGTGCTAGTGGTTTGAGACAGGGGAGAAACACTGAAGCTTTCTTT; CDR3 protein: CASGLRQGRNTEAFF; CDR3 length: 15; V gene: TRBV12-5; J gene: TRBJ1-1; D gene: TRBD1; clone size: .
CDR3 DNA: TGTGCCAGCTCACCACAATCTACAGGGAGGGTGGCCTACGAGCAGTACTTC; CDR3 protein: CASSPQSTGRVAYEQYF; CDR3 length: 17; V gene: TRBV18; J gene: TRBJ2-7; D gene: .; clone size: many
CDR3 DNA: TGTGCCAGAAGCAACTTCCTCAGGGGCCCTGAAGCTTTCTTT; CDR3 protein: CARSNFLRGPEAFF; CDR3 length: 14; V gene: TRBV7-5; J gene: TRBJ1-1; D gene: .; clone size: .
CDR3 DNA: TGTGCCATCAGTGAAGGGGGTCCCAATCAGCCCCAGCATTTT; CDR3 protein: CAISEGGPNQPQHF; CDR3 length: 14; V gene: TRBV10-3; J gene: TRBJ1-5; D gene: .; clone size: .
CDR3 DNA: TGTGCCAGCTCACCAAATAGACAAGGAAGCGAAGCTTTCTTT; CDR3 protein: CASSPNRQGSEAFF; CDR3 length: 14; V gene: TRBV18; J gene: TRBJ1-1; D gene: .; clone size: .
CDR3 DNA: TGCAGCGTTGAAGATCCCGGGACAGGGGAGGGGAACTATGGCTACACCTTC; CDR3 protein: CSVEDPGTGEGNYGYTF; CDR3 length: 17; V gene: TRBV29-1; J gene: TRBJ1-2; D gene: TRBD1; clone size: .
CDR3 DNA: TGTGCCATCAGTGGGGAGACAGGCTATGGCTACACCTTC; CDR3 protein: CAISGETGYGYTF; CDR3 length: 13; V gene: TRBV10-3; J gene: TRBJ1-2; D gene: .; clone size: .
CDR3 DNA: TGTGCCAGCAGCCAGGGCCGACAGGCCCCCTATGGCTACACCTTC; CDR3 protein: CASSQGRQAPYGYTF; CDR3 length: 15; V gene: TRBV3-1/TRBV3-2; J gene: TRBJ1-2; D gene: .; clone size: .
CDR3 DNA: TGTGCCAGCAGCATATGGGACACGACTAACTATGGCTACACCTTC; CDR3 protein: CASSIWDTTNYGYTF; CDR3 length: 15; V gene: TRBV7-9; J gene: TRBJ1-2; D gene: .; clone size: .
CDR3 DNA: TGCGCCAGCAGCACCGACAGGGGTCAAACTGAAGCTTTCTTT; CDR3 protein: CASSTDRGQTEAFF; CDR3 length: 14; V gene: TRBV5-1; J gene: TRBJ1-1; D gene: TRBD1; clone size: .
CDR3 DNA: TGTGCCAGCTCTCAGGGGGTCTACTATGGCTACACCTTC; CDR3 protein: CASSQGVYYGYTF; CDR3 length: 13; V gene: TRBV6-5; J gene: TRBJ1-2; D gene: TRBD1; clone size: .
CDR3 DNA: TGTGCCAGCAGTCTTTCTATGACAGGGGGCGTCTATGGCTACACCTTC; CDR3 protein: CASSLSMTGGVYGYTF; CDR3 length: 16; V gene: TRBV2; J gene: TRBJ1-2; D gene: TRBD1; clone size: .
CDR3 DNA: TGCGCCAGCAGCCCCCGGGACAGGGGTAATGAAAAACTGTTTTTT; CDR3 protein: CASSPRDRGNEKLFF; CDR3 length: 15; V gene: TRBV5-1; J gene: TRBJ1-4; D gene: TRBD1; clone size: .
CDR3 DNA: TGCGCCAGCAGCTCCGGGACAGGGGGTCAGCCCCAGCATTTT; CDR3 protein: CASSSGTGGQPQHF; CDR3 length: 14; V gene: TRBV5-1; J gene: TRBJ1-5; D gene: TRBD1; clone size: few
CDR3 DNA: TGTGCCAGCAGCCAAGATAGGGGCAGGCATATGAACACTGAAGCTTTCTTT; CDR3 protein: CASSQDRGRHMNTEAFF; CDR3 length: 17; V gene: TRBV14; J gene: TRBJ1-1; D gene: .; clone size: .
CDR3 DNA: TGTGCCAGCAGCTTAGCTCGGGTTTATAGCAATCAGCCCCAGCATTTT; CDR3 protein: CASSLARVYSNQPQHF; CDR3 length: 16; V gene: TRBV7-9; J gene: TRBJ1-5; D gene: .; clone size: .
CDR3 DNA: TGTGCCAGCAGCCTTGCAGGGGGCTCTCGATATGACACTGAAGCTTTCTTT; CDR3 protein: CASSLAGGSRYDTEAFF; CDR3 length: 17; V gene: TRBV7-8; J gene: TRBJ1-1; D gene: TRBD1; clone size: .
CDR3 DNA: TGTGCCATTTCTTCCGAGAGGGCGAGCTCTGGAAACACCATATATTTT; CDR3 protein: CAISSERASSGNTIYF; CDR3 length: 16; V gene: TRBV10-3; J gene: TRBJ1-3; D gene: .; clone size: .
CDR3 DNA: TGTGCCAGCAGCCCCCGGGGTAGTAGCGGGGGGACAATTAAGGTCTCGGCCAAAAACATTCAGTACTTC; CDR3 protein: CASSPRGSSGGTIKVSAKNIQYF; CDR3 length: 23; V gene: TRBV7-8; J gene: TRBJ2-4; D gene: TRBD2; clone size: .